The following is a TCR beta chain sequence with its context. Its antigen is as yet unknown. This record comes from a study of shared clonotypes between healthy human individuals. All donors qualified as healthy HIV-negative adults and had experienced no recent acute infections or vaccinations. All participating donors were Caucasian adults from Nashville, Tennessee. Findings and limits, study-wide: Sampling covered blood only; tissue repertoires likely differ.

Germline assignment: CDR1 LNHDA and CDR2 SQIVND (reference sequence). V lost 7 bases to trimming and J lost 6 bases, with 16 bases between them. The length of the CDR3 is 13 residues. The assay ran at deep level. The data were produced by immunoSEQ multiplex PCR, yet TCRdb's version contains in-frame clones alone and is incomplete. The table includes around 320,000 clones, around nine tenths detected once. This receptor was identified in a man aged 18-30 years in good health. The rearrangement uses TRBV19 and TRBJ2-7; D is uncertain. Sequenced sample: memory CD8+ T cells sorted from blood. As for subset: CD45RO+ cells pooled with CCR7-negative TemRA cells. Here the CDR3 reads CASNAAGLSEQYF. The DNA for the CDR3 is TGTGCCAGTAATGCCGCAGGCTTGAGCGAGCAGTACTTC.